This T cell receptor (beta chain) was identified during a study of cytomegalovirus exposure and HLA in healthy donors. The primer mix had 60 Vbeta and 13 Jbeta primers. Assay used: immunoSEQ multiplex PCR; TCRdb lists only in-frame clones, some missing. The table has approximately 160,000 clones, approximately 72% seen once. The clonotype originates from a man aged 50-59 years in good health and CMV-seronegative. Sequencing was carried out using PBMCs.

CDR3 DNA: TGTGCCAGTAGTGTCAGGGGAGTCTACGAGCAGTACTTC. Its protein is CASSVRGVYEQYF. The chain links TRBV19 to TRBJ2-7; tentative D call: TRBD1 (6 bases). V was cut by 5 bases and J by 3 bases, with 11 bases left in between. The germline CDR1 and CDR2 sequences are LNHDA and SQIVND (reference sequence). The CDR3 sequence is 13 residues long.